This TCR beta chain was retrieved from a study of identical twins. Study results and caveats: A lower insertion count was a feature of abundant cord blood beta clonotypes, with no such feature in memory repertoires. Zero-insertion analyses were open to partial confounding by invariant MAIT and iNKT cells. Cross-sectional statistical analysis was relied on for the conclusions, without the same donors being followed.

Germline V gene lookup returns CDR1 MGHRA and CDR2 YSYEKL. The trim removed 0 bases at V and 6 bases at J, leaving 7 bases unmatched. This CDR3 region has 16 residues. After template switching added a universal primer site, the resulting cDNA carried unique molecular identifiers. TCRdb reprocessed the 5' RACE reads with MiXCR, giving one entry per CDR3 protein. Of about 250,000 distinct CDR3 sequences listed, 7.5% are singletons. This clonotype was found many times. The antigen is undetermined. The sample was also linked to a second study, of yellow fever vaccine responses in identical twins.

Input material: CD8+ T cells sorted from blood. This TCR derives from a woman aged 18-29 years in good health. The chain is built from TRBV4-1 and TRBJ2-2; 7 nucleotides agree with TRBD2. This CDR3 reads CASSQDGGGRAGELFF. The CDR3 nucleotides read TGCGCCAGCAGCCAAGATGGGGGAGGGCGTGCCGGGGAGCTGTTTTTT.